This TCR beta chain was captured in a study of blood T cell repertoires in COVID-19. The V and J ends lost 2 bases and 3 bases, in that order; junction bases with no gene match: 8. This CDR3 comprises 17 residues. Germline-derived CDR1 and CDR2 are MDHEN and SYDVKM. Assay: immunoSEQ multiplex PCR; the TCRdb copy retains only in-frame clones and omits some. The sample has 250,000 to 300,000 clones, 80% to 90% seen once; the top ten hold about an eighth. This receptor was obtained from a woman in her seventies with COVID-19, enrolled during active disease. J is TRBJ2-3 and V is TRBV28, with 10 positions matching TRBD2. The sequenced sample consisted of peripheral blood. Here the CDR3 DNA reads TGTGCCAGCAGTTTAAGTGGGACTAGCGTAGCTACAGATACGCAGTATTTT. This gives the protein CASSLSGTSVATDTQYF.